A single sample gave rise to the 26 T cell receptor beta chains below, sequenced in a study of shared clonotypes between healthy human individuals. Naive CD8 isolation took CD45RO-negative cells positively selected for CCR7 and excluded terminally differentiated effector memory CD45RA+ cells. Generated by immunoSEQ multiplex PCR, the TCRdb table keeps only in-frame clones and is missing some. The sample yields about 580,000 clones, roughly 98% seen once. The sample comprised naive CD8+ T cells sorted from blood. All receptors come from a man aged 25-45 years in good health.

As regards this clone: Other DNA sequences of this sample code for an identical CDR3. The chain carries TRBV29-1 and TRBJ2-7, with D maybe TRBD1 (6 bases). The CDR3 covers 13 residues. Germline CDR1 and CDR2: SQVTM and ANQGSEA. The germline V and J ends were trimmed by 6 bases and 0 bases, with 12 bases remaining between them. The CDR3: CSVERDNSYEQYF. The CDR3 DNA reads as TGCAGCGTGGAACGGGACAACTCCTACGAGCAGTACTTC.

The V call is TRBV29-1, the J call TRBJ1-1; D remains unclear. This CDR3 is 11 amino acids long. V shed 4 bases and J shed 11 bases, with 14 bases lying between them. Germline CDR1 and CDR2: SQVTM and ANQGSEA. CDR3 sequence (DNA): TGCAGCGTTGTAAGGGATGGGTTGGCTTTCTTT. This translates into CSVVRDGLAFF. The full variable domain, with the rest looked up from reference TRBV29-1 and TRBJ1-1, is SAVISQKPSRDICQRGTSLTIQCQVDSQVTMMFWYRQQPGQSLTLIATANQGSEATYESGFVIDKFPISRPNLTFSTLTVSNMSPEDSSIYLCSVVRDGLAFFGQGTRLTVV.

The genes are TRBV4-3 and TRBJ1-1; 9 bases match TRBD1. Germline CDR1 and CDR2: LGHNA and YSLEER. Trimming cost V 2 bases and J 5 bases; bases outside gene matches: 6. The CDR3 extends over 15 amino acids. DNA of the CDR3: TGCGCCAGCAGCCAATCCCGGGACAGGGTGACTGAAGCTTTCTTT. Translating gives CASSQSRDRVTEAFF.

With regard to this clone: Distinct nucleotide sequences in the sample also encode this CDR3. The chain combines TRBV5-6 with TRBJ2-7; D is ambiguous. The CDR3 length is 11 residues. Trimming shortened V by 2 bases and J by 4 bases, and 4 bases separated the two germline ends. Germline CDR1 is SGHDT and CDR2 is YYEEEE. The CDR3 sequence: CASSLEYEQYF. The DNA for the CDR3 is TGTGCCAGCAGCTTAGAATACGAGCAGTACTTC.

The chain joins TRBV14 to TRBJ2-3; 7 bases line up with TRBD2. CDR3 size: 15 residues. Germline CDR1 is SGHDN and CDR2 is FVKESK. The J segment lost 2 bases and the V segment lost 2 bases, leaving 4 bases of the junction unmatched. CDR3 in amino acids: CASSQPGLHTDTQYF. CDR3 coding DNA: TGTGCCAGCAGCCAACCGGGACTACACACAGATACGCAGTATTTT.

This rearrangement joins TRBV7-6 to TRBJ2-2; no clear D. This CDR3 contains 15 residues. The germline CDR1 and CDR2 sequences are SGHVS and FNYEAQ. Trimming pared 6 bases from V and 4 bases from J, leaving 15 bases between. CDR3 loop: CASSVGWQITGELFF. The CDR3 coding sequence is TGTGCCAGCAGTGTAGGGTGGCAGATCACCGGGGAGCTGTTTTTT.

This chain uses TRBV27 with TRBJ2-7; possible D gene TRBD2, 5 bases. V was shortened by 3 bases and J by 1 base, with 7 bases between the two germline ends. This CDR3 has 13 residues. CDR1 is MNHEY, CDR2 SMNVEV, per germline (reference sequence). CDR3 coding DNA: TGTGCCAGCAGTTTGGAGGTTTCCTACGAGCAGTACTTC. The encoded protein is CASSLEVSYEQYF.

The chain carries TRBV7-6 and TRBJ2-3, with 10 bases fitting TRBD2. Germline V gene lookup returns CDR1 SGHVS and CDR2 FNYEAQ. Germline trimming cut 5 bases from V and 2 bases from J; bases unmatched to any gene: 4. This CDR3 has 15 residues. CDR3 sequence reads: CASSRTSGFTDTQYF. CDR3 nucleotide sequence: TGTGCCAGCAGCCGGACTAGCGGATTCACAGATACGCAGTATTTT.

This clone was picked up a small number of times. The V and J genes are TRBV13 and TRBJ1-1, with a tentative D call TRBD1 (5 bases). V lost 1 base to trimming and J lost 9 bases, with 12 bases between them. CDR1 and CDR2 from the germline V gene are PRHDT and FYEKMQ (reference sequence). CDR3 length: 13 amino acids. CDR3 sequence (DNA): TGTGCCAGCAGCTTAGTGGGTGGGGGACAAGCTTTCTTT. It codes for CASSLVGGGQAFF.

The chain employs TRBV11-2 and TRBJ1-1, with a weak D call TRBD1 (5 bases). This CDR3 is built from 17 residues. Trimming cost V 4 bases and J 0 bases, with 18 bases left between them. The germline V gene has CDR1 SGHAT and CDR2 FQNNGV. The CDR3 spells CASSSNPGAGLNTEAFF. The CDR3 DNA sequence: TGTGCCAGCAGCTCCAACCCTGGTGCAGGGTTGAACACTGAAGCTTTCTTT.

The chain combines TRBV9 with TRBJ2-3, with TRBD2 matching 8 bases. Trimming took 0 bases from V and 4 from J; bases not matched to a gene: 4. This CDR3 spans 15 amino acids. CDR1 and CDR2 (germline): SGDLS, YYNGEE. The CDR3 region has the DNA TGTGCCAGCAGCGTAGCGGGAGGGATCCCAGATACGCAGTATTTT. Its translation: CASSVAGGIPDTQYF.

The J gene is TRBJ2-7, the V gene TRBV7-9; 13 bases fit TRBD2. The germline V gene has CDR1 SEHNR and CDR2 FQNEAQ (reference sequence). The trim removed 4 bases at V and 2 bases at J, leaving 14 bases unmatched. The CDR3 runs to 19 residues. CDR3 DNA sequence: TGTGCCAGCAGCTCACACGAAGGGACTAGCGGGGCCCTGGCCTACGAGCAGTACTTC. It specifies CASSSHEGTSGALAYEQYF.

The rearrangement links TRBV4-1 to TRBJ2-7; 9 bases line up with TRBD1. Germline V gene data show CDR1 as MGHRA and CDR2 as YSYEKL. With V trimmed by 1 base and J by 4 bases, 8 bases remained unmatched. The CDR3 loop spans 16 amino acids. The CDR3 DNA is TGCGCCAGCAGCCAAGCCGACAGGGGGACGGCTTACGAGCAGTACTTC. As protein: CASSQADRGTAYEQYF.

This clone was seen once. V usage is TRBV25-1 and J usage is TRBJ1-1, with D possibly TRBD1 on 5 matching bases. This CDR3 contains 15 residues. Germline lookup yields CDR1 MGHDK and CDR2 SYGVNS. Trimming pared 0 bases from V and 7 bases from J, leaving 15 bases between. Here the CDR3 reads CASSEYDRGADEAFF. The DNA of the CDR3 is TGTGCCAGCAGTGAATACGATAGAGGGGCCGATGAAGCTTTCTTT.

The genes are TRBV2 and TRBJ2-1; 10 positions match TRBD2. Germline assignment: CDR1 SNHLY and CDR2 FYNNEI. There are 18 residues in the CDR3. The V and J ends lost 5 bases and 9 bases, in that order; junction bases with no gene match: 19. CDR3 DNA: TGTGCCAGCAGTCGGACTAGCGGTATAACCGTGAACCGTGGTGAGCAGTTCTTC. This encodes CASSRTSGITVNRGEQFF.

In its sample, this clone was seen a few times. The chain recombines TRBV6-5 with TRBJ2-1; D perhaps matches TRBD2 (5 bases). The V end was cut by 2 bases, the J end by 1 base, with 6 bases between. From germline, CDR1 is MNHEY and CDR2 SVGAGI. There are 14 residues in the CDR3. The CDR3 loop reads CASSYPGSYNEQFF. The CDR3 DNA reads as TGTGCCAGCAGTTACCCGGGGTCCTACAATGAGCAGTTCTTC.

Details on this clone: The sample contains more than one DNA sequence encoding this CDR3. The genes are TRBV5-6 and TRBJ2-7; D possibly uses TRBD1 or TRBD2 (5 bases each). Germline values: CDR1 SGHDT, CDR2 YYEEEE. V was clipped by 0 bases and J by 4 bases, with 5 bases between them. This CDR3 is 12 amino acids long. In nucleotides, the CDR3 is TGTGCCAGCAGCTTGGGGGGGTACGAGCAGTACTTC. Residues: CASSLGGYEQYF.

The rearrangement joins TRBV6-5 to TRBJ1-2; a weak D match, TRBD1 (5 bases). The V end lost 7 bases, the J end lost 8 bases, and 17 bases lay between the germline ends. This CDR3 contains 13 residues. Per germline, CDR1 MNHEY and CDR2 SVGAGI. CDR3 residues: CASTQTGSRGYTF. CDR3 DNA: TGTGCCAGCACCCAAACAGGTTCTCGGGGCTACACCTTC.

The genes are TRBV11-2 and TRBJ2-6; D not resolved. This CDR3 contains 14 residues. CDR1 is SGHAT, CDR2 FQNNGV, per germline. Trimming shortened V by 2 bases and J by 6 bases, and 8 bases separated the two germline ends. CDR3 region: CASSLPHEANVLTF. CDR3 DNA: TGTGCCAGCAGCTTACCCCATGAGGCCAACGTCCTGACTTTC. The full variable domain, with the rest looked up from reference TRBV11-2 and TRBJ2-6, is EAGVAQSPRYKIIEKRQSVAFWCNPISGHATLYWYQQILGQGPKLLIQFQNNGVVDDSQLPKDRFSAERLKGVDSTLKIQPAKLEDSAVYLCASSLPHEANVLTFGAGSRLTVL.

As concerns this clone: Within the sample, other DNA sequences also encode this same CDR3. The chain couples TRBV7-9 to TRBJ2-3; 7 positions match TRBD1. Germline V CDR1 and CDR2: SEHNR, FQNEAQ (reference sequence). V trimming: 5 bases; J trimming: 0 bases; junction bases outside the gene matches: 5. This CDR3 region has 15 residues. This chain's CDR3 is CASSPRDSSTDTQYF. The CDR3 DNA is TGTGCCAGCAGCCCCCGGGACAGCAGCACAGATACGCAGTATTTT.

The chain employs TRBV28 and TRBJ2-3; no clear D gene. The germline V gene has CDR1 MDHEN and CDR2 SYDVKM. Trimming pared 2 bases from V and 0 bases from J, leaving 9 bases between. The CDR3 is made up of 15 amino acids. DNA of the CDR3: TGTGCCAGCAGTTTAGGTCTATCTAGCACAGATACGCAGTATTTT. It is translated as CASSLGLSSTDTQYF.

The chain carries TRBV4-1 and TRBJ2-5, with 7 bases aligning to TRBD2. The CDR3 has 16 residues. Germline-derived CDR1 and CDR2 are MGHRA and YSYEKL. Trimming at V came to 0 bases and at J to 2 bases, leaving 6 bases not matched to a gene. The CDR3 here is CASSQDLVGGQETQYF. The CDR3 nucleotides are TGCGCCAGCAGCCAAGACCTGGTGGGGGGGCAAGAGACCCAGTACTTC.

The chain has TRBV9 and TRBJ2-1, with unresolved D. CDR1 is SGDLS and CDR2 is YYNGEE in the germline V gene. CDR3 length: 14 residues. V was shortened by 3 bases and J by 6 bases, with 13 bases between the two germline ends. Here the CDR3 DNA reads TGTGCCAGCAGCGGGACCAGAAACTTCAATGAGCAGTTCTTC. Translated: CASSGTRNFNEQFF.

CDR3 amino acids: CASSLSGILTDTQYF. CDR3 bases: TGTGCCAGCAGCCTTAGCGGAATTCTCACAGATACGCAGTATTTT. The rearrangement uses TRBV7-2 and TRBJ2-3, with D possibly matching TRBD2 (6 bases). CDR3 length: 15 residues. Germline V gene lookup returns CDR1 SGHTA and CDR2 FQGNSA. Between the trimmed V and J ends, which lost 5 bases and 2 bases, there was a span of 14 bases.

The chain has TRBV7-9 and TRBJ2-1, with D perhaps matching TRBD1 or TRBD2 (6 bases each). V shed 3 bases and J shed 1 base, with 13 bases lying between them. CDR3 length: 16 amino acids. CDR1 is SEHNR and CDR2 is FQNEAQ in the germline V gene (reference sequence). CDR3 region: CASSFSPGASYNEQFF. CDR3 DNA sequence: TGTGCCAGCAGCTTCTCCCCGGGGGCGTCCTACAATGAGCAGTTCTTC.

The chain uses TRBV5-1 and TRBJ2-7, with TRBD2 identical over 7 bases. Germline lookup yields CDR1 SGHRS and CDR2 YFSETQ. V lost 0 bases, J lost 4 bases, and 4 bases stayed unmatched. The CDR3 length is 14 residues. CDR3 coding DNA: TGCGCCAGCAGCTTGGGGGAGGGCCTTTACGAGCAGTACTTC. Amino acids: CASSLGEGLYEQYF.